This TCR beta chain was found in a study of metastatic and nonmetastatic thyroid tumors (dated by TCRdb to about 2020). General notes on the study: Repertoires were compared across peripheral blood and tumor or nodule tissue samples from malignant and benign thyroid patients.

Before undergoing thyroid surgery, none of the patients had been given any kind of treatment. The study retrospectively analysed patient clinical samples collected from about 2012 to 2019 using T-cell receptor beta sequencing. Beyond this particular receptor, the publication reports: TCR beta diversity was reported as significantly higher in malignant tumors than in benign nodules, in both blood and tumor samples.

The germline V end is reduced by 7 bases and the J end by 3 bases; junction bases left unmatched: 7. The CDR3, cysteine through phenylalanine, is 14 amino acids long. The CDR3 DNA has 42 bases and is translated from base 1. According to the germline V gene (reference sequence), CDR1 reads MNHEY and CDR2 reads SMNVEV. As concerns this clone: Its antigen specificity is not known. Base qualities were left out, and no much larger clone turns up one base away.

The library came from PCR. Sequencer: Illumina HiSeq 4000. High-throughput sequencing was used to profile the TCR beta-chain CDR3 region of each patient. Processing in the source paper ran as follows. The researchers built a classifier to tell apart papillary thyroid cancer patients with distant metastasis, based on CDR3 differences among clinicopathological groups. The Shannon index was used to assess repertoire diversity, and the Morisita-Horn index was used to assess tumor-blood repertoire similarity. TCRdb trimmed public reads at Q25 via fastp, called clones via MiXCR and kept in-frame beta chains. The V and J calls were not made by the authors but by TCRdb's processing. The sample table contains roughly 13,000 clones; only one count was recorded for approximately 25% of them. Jointly, the top ten make up approximately 9.9% of the sample.

Sequencing was performed on tumor tissue. This TCR derives from a female donor with papillary thyroid cancer or a benign thyroid nodule (not recorded which). Some clones in this sample may be carry-over from other donors' samples. In this chain, TRBV27 is recombined with TRBJ2-7; 9 bases in the middle match TRBD1. Here is the DNA: TGTGCCAGCAAGATCGGGACAGGGAACTACGAGCAGTACTTC. It specifies CASKIGTGNYEQYF.